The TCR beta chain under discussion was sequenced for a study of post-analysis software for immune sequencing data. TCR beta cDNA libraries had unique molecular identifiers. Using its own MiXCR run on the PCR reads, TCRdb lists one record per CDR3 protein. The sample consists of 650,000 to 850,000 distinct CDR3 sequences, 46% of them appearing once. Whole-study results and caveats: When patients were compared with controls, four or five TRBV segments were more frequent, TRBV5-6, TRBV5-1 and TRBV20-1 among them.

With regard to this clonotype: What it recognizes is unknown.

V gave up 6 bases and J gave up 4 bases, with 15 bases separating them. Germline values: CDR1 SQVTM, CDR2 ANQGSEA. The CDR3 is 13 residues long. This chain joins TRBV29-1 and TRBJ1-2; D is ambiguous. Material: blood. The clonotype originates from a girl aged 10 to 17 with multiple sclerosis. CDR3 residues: CSVADAKIYGYTF. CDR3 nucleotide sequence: TGCAGCGTGGCGGACGCAAAGATCTATGGCTACACCTTC. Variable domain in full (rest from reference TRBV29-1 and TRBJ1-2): SAVISQKPSRDICQRGTSLTIQCQVDSQVTMMFWYRQQPGQSLTLIATANQGSEATYESGFVIDKFPISRPNLTFSTLTVSNMSPEDSSIYLCSVADAKIYGYTFGSGTRLTVV.